This T cell receptor (beta chain) came from a study of radiotherapy plus CTLA-4 blockade in lung cancer. As for the study in general: With over 25% of patients having disease control, objective responses were seen in roughly 19%.

As regards this clone: Its antigen is unidentified.

Chemo-refractory metastatic non-small-cell lung cancer patients underwent focal radiation alongside CTLA-4 blockade with ipilimumab. Clones were read by immunoSEQ multiplex PCR, and TCRdb kept only the in-frame ones, dropping some. The sample holds about 43,000 clones, roughly 67% seen once. Study-wide points: Interferon-beta and early blood T cell clone dynamics reportedly predicted response best. Radiotherapy with ipilimumab was followed by blood expansion of tumor-derived clones.

The receptor comes from a human donor with non-small cell lung cancer who had a partial response to radiotherapy plus ipilimumab. The source material was peripheral blood, sampled from a patient treated with radiotherapy plus ipilimumab.

The CDR3 DNA reads as TGTGCCAGCAGCCGATCGGGAGCCGCCACAGATACGCAGTATTTT. Translating gives CASSRSGAATDTQYF. This rearrangement joins TRBV5-4 to TRBJ2-3; D is perhaps TRBD2 (6 bases). CDR1 and CDR2 (germline): SGHNT, YYREEE (reference sequence). V lost 4 bases to trimming and J lost 2 bases, with 14 bases between them. The CDR3 is 15 residues long.